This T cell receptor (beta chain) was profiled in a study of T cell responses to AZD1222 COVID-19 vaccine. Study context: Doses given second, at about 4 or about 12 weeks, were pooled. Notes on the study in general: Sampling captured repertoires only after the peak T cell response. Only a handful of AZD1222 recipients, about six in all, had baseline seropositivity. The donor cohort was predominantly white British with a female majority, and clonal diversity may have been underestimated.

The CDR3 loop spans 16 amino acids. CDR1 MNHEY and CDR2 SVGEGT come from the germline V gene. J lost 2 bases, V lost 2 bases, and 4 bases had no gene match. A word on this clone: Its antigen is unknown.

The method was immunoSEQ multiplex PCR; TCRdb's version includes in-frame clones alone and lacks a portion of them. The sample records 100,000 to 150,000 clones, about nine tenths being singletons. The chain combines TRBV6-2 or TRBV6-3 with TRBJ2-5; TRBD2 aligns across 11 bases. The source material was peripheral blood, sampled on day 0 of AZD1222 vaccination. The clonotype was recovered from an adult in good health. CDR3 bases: TGTGCCAGCAGTTACCCACTAGCGGGGGCACAAGAGACCCAGTACTTC. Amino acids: CASSYPLAGAQETQYF.